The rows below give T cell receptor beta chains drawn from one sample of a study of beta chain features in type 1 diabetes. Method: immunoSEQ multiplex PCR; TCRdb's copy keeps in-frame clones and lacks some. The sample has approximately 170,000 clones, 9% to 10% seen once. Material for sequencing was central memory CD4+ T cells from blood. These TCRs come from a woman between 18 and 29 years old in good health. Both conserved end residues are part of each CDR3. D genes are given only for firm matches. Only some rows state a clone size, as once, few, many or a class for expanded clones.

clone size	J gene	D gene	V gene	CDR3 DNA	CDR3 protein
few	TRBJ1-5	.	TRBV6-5	TGTGCCAGCAGAGGCGGACAGAATAGCAATCAGCCCCAGCATTTT	CASRGGQNSNQPQHF
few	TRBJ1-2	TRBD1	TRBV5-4	TGTGCCAGCAGCTCAGAACCCGGGACAGGGGGCTTCGGCTACACCTTC	CASSSEPGTGGFGYTF
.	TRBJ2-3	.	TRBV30	TGTGCCTGGGAGAAGGGGGTACGCACAGATACGCAGTATTTT	CAWEKGVRTDTQYF
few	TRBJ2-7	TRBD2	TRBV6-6	TGTGCCAGCAGTTACGTTCGGGGGGGCTCCTACGAGCAGTACTTC	CASSYVRGGSYEQYF
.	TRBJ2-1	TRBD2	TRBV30	TGTGCCTGGAGCGGACTAGCGGGCAATGAGCAGTTCTTC	CAWSGLAGNEQFF
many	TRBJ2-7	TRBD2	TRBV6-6	TGTGCCAGCAGCTTATCAAGCGGGAGAGGCGAGCAGTACTTC	CASSLSSGRGEQYF
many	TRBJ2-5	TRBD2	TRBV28	TGTGCCAGCAGTATTAGCGGGAGTACGGAGACCCAGTACTTC	CASSISGSTETQYF
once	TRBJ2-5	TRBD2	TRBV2	TGTGCCAGCATACCGAGCGGGGGGCGAGAGACCCAGTACTTC	CASIPSGGRETQYF
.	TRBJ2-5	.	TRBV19	TGTGCCAGTAGCCACCCCACGGGAAGAGGGACTTTAGAGACCCAGTACTTC	CASSHPTGRGTLETQYF
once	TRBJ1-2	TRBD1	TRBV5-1	TGCGCCAGCAGCTCCCGGGACAGGGTCTATGGCTACACCTTC	CASSSRDRVYGYTF
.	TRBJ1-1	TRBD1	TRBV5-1	TGCGCCAGCAGCTCTCAGGGGGTGGCTGAAGCTTTCTTT	CASSSQGVAEAFF